This TCR beta chain was identified during a study of blood T cells in healthy people across ages. There are 15 residues in the CDR3. Trimming at V came to 0 bases and at J to 5 bases, leaving 7 bases not matched to a gene. Looked up from germline, CDR1 is SGDLS and CDR2 is YYNGEE. Then a second PCR, running roughly 6 to 12 cycles, was carried out with a sample-barcoded 5' primer and a J-beta primer mix. Each CDR3 protein is one row after TCRdb ran MiXCR on the 5' RACE reads. The data contain 600,000 to 650,000 distinct CDR3 sequences, under 70% of them singletons. Sequencing input: blood. The sequence was collected from a man in his sixties in good health. This chain joins TRBV9 and TRBJ2-5, with 7 bases identical to TRBD2. The DNA for the CDR3 is TGTGCCAGCAGCGTAGCCAGCGGGGTATTGGAGACCCAGTACTTC. This codes for CASSVASGVLETQYF.